These T cell receptor beta chains were read from a single sample in a study of T cell repertoires in ileal Crohn's disease. Data came from immunoSEQ multiplex PCR; TCRdb stores just in-frame clones and leaves some out. The table has about 12,000 clones, about 81% seen once. The specimen sequenced was ileal tissue. The receptors here all came from an adult with Crohn's disease. Both conserved end residues are part of each CDR3. The order of the fields is clone size, V gene, J gene, D gene, CDR3 DNA, CDR3 protein. A D gene is named only where the DNA matches it firmly. The listing skips clone size in some rows; elsewhere it reads once, few, many or a size class.

size: NA
V: TRBV15
J: TRBJ2-5
D: NA
DNA: TGTGCCACCAGCGGCAGGGTCGAGACCCAGTACTTC
CDR3: CATSGRVETQYF

size: NA
V: TRBV6-1
J: TRBJ1-2
D: NA
DNA: TGTGCCAGCAGTGAATTCGGGACAAGCTATGGCTACACCTTC
CDR3: CASSEFGTSYGYTF

size: NA
V: TRBV5-1
J: TRBJ2-5
D: TRBD1
DNA: TGCGCCAGCGGGACAGGGTTGTATGGAGAGACCCAGTACTTC
CDR3: CASGTGLYGETQYF

size: NA
V: TRBV7-2
J: TRBJ2-5
D: TRBD2
DNA: TGTGCCAGCAGCTTATCCGGGACTAGTCAAGAGACCCAGTACTTC
CDR3: CASSLSGTSQETQYF

size: NA
V: TRBV7-9
J: TRBJ2-7
D: NA
DNA: TGTGCCAGCAACCCTGGGTGGTCAGGGCCCCCCTACGAGCAGTACTTC
CDR3: CASNPGWSGPPYEQYF

size: NA
V: TRBV11-2
J: TRBJ2-7
D: TRBD1
DNA: TGTGCCAGCAGCTTATTATTACAGGGGTCCATTCGGCAGTACTTC
CDR3: CASSLLLQGSIRQYF

size: few
V: TRBV29-1
J: TRBJ2-2
D: NA
DNA: TGCAGCGTTGAAGCGGGAGCGAACACCGGGGAGCTGTTTTTT
CDR3: CSVEAGANTGELFF

size: once
V: TRBV19
J: TRBJ2-5
D: TRBD1
DNA: TGTGCCAGTAGTGCTGGGGACAGGGGGATACAGACCCAGTACTTC
CDR3: CASSAGDRGIQTQYF

size: once
V: TRBV5-1
J: TRBJ2-1
D: TRBD1
DNA: TGCGCCAGCAGCTTGGAGGGGACAGGGTATAATGAGCAGTTCTTC
CDR3: CASSLEGTGYNEQFF

size: NA
V: TRBV9
J: TRBJ1-6
D: TRBD1
DNA: TGTGCCAGCAGCGTATCTGCGACAGGGCGGAATTCACCCCTCCACTTT
CDR3: CASSVSATGRNSPLHF

size: NA
V: TRBV29-1
J: TRBJ2-1
D: NA
DNA: TGCAGCGTTGAACAGGGAGGATCTTACAATGAGCAGTTCTTC
CDR3: CSVEQGGSYNEQFF

size: NA
V: TRBV19
J: TRBJ2-7
D: TRBD1
DNA: TGTGCCAGTAGTATCCGCAGGGGGCTGACCTACGAGCAGTACTTC
CDR3: CASSIRRGLTYEQYF

size: NA
V: TRBV6-5
J: TRBJ2-7
D: NA
DNA: TGTGCCAGCAGTTACTCGAACCCAGGGTCGGGCTACGAGCAGTACTTC
CDR3: CASSYSNPGSGYEQYF

size: few
V: TRBV11-3
J: TRBJ2-2
D: NA
DNA: TGTGCCAGCAGTATACCGGGACTCTACACCGGGGAGCTGTTTTTT
CDR3: CASSIPGLYTGELFF

size: NA
V: TRBV6-6
J: TRBJ1-2
D: NA
DNA: TGTGCCAGCAGTGGAACGACGGTACTAAACTATGGCTACACCTTC
CDR3: CASSGTTVLNYGYTF

size: NA
V: TRBV5-6
J: TRBJ2-5
D: TRBD1
DNA: TGTGCCAGCAGCAAGGGACAGCGCGGGGAGACCCAGTACTTC
CDR3: CASSKGQRGETQYF

size: NA
V: TRBV5-1
J: TRBJ2-1
D: TRBD2
DNA: TGCGCCAGCACCCTATCCGGGGGGGGCGGCAATGAGCAGTTCTTC
CDR3: CASTLSGGGGNEQFF

size: NA
V: TRBV15
J: TRBJ2-3
D: NA
DNA: TGTGCCACCAGCAGGGGGACTGATTTCACAGATACGCAGTATTTT
CDR3: CATSRGTDFTDTQYF

size: NA
V: TRBV6-1
J: TRBJ1-1
D: TRBD1
DNA: TGTGCCAGCAGTGTCCGACAGGGGTCCACTGAAGCTTTCTTT
CDR3: CASSVRQGSTEAFF

size: once
V: TRBV18
J: TRBJ2-1
D: TRBD1
DNA: TGTGCCAGCTCACACTACGGGGACAGGGAATACAATGAGCAGTTCTTC
CDR3: CASSHYGDREYNEQFF

size: NA
V: TRBV2
J: TRBJ1-5
D: TRBD1
DNA: TGTGCCAGTTCGGACAGGGATCAGCCCCAGCATTTT
CDR3: CASSDRDQPQHF

size: NA
V: TRBV6-1
J: TRBJ1-2
D: TRBD1
DNA: TGTGCCAGCAGTGCGCAAACGGGACAGCTAAACTATGGCTACACCTTC
CDR3: CASSAQTGQLNYGYTF

size: NA
V: TRBV5-6
J: TRBJ1-2
D: NA
DNA: TGTGCCAGCAGCTTGGGACAGCCATGGAATGGCTACACCTTC
CDR3: CASSLGQPWNGYTF

size: NA
V: TRBV27
J: TRBJ2-3
D: TRBD1
DNA: TGTGCCAGCAGTCCCTGGACAGGTAGCACAGATACGCAGTATTTT
CDR3: CASSPWTGSTDTQYF

size: NA
V: TRBV5-1
J: TRBJ1-4
D: TRBD1
DNA: TGCGCCAGCAGTAGGGGGACAGGGGCAAAAGGTGAAAAACTGTTTTTT
CDR3: CASSRGTGAKGEKLFF

size: NA
V: TRBV18
J: TRBJ2-5
D: TRBD1
DNA: TGTGCCAGCTCACCACCGGGACAGGGCCGCGGGACCCAGTACTTC
CDR3: CASSPPGQGRGTQYF

size: NA
V: TRBV2
J: TRBJ1-6
D: TRBD1
DNA: TGTGCCAGCGGCGGAGGGGGCCGTGGGGGGCCCCTCCACTTT
CDR3: CASGGGGRGGPLHF

size: NA
V: TRBV6-1
J: TRBJ2-7
D: NA
DNA: TGTGCCAGCAGTGAAGGCTGGGGCCCCTACGAGCAGTACTTC
CDR3: CASSEGWGPYEQYF

size: once
V: TRBV6-1
J: TRBJ2-7
D: NA
DNA: TGTGCCAGCAGGGGCGGGATCATTAGCGAGCAGTACTTC
CDR3: CASRGGIISEQYF

size: NA
V: TRBV27
J: TRBJ2-5
D: NA
DNA: TGTGCCAGCAGTTTAATTGGCAGGGAGACCCAGTACTTC
CDR3: CASSLIGRETQYF

size: few
V: TRBV5-1
J: TRBJ2-2
D: NA
DNA: TGCGCCAGCGAGGGGGTGAACACCGGGGAGCTGTTTTTT
CDR3: CASEGVNTGELFF

size: NA
V: TRBV6-1
J: TRBJ2-5
D: NA
DNA: TGTGCCAGCAGTGAAGCGGCAGTCCAAGAGACCCAGTACTTC
CDR3: CASSEAAVQETQYF

size: NA
V: TRBV29-1
J: TRBJ2-1
D: NA
DNA: TGCAGCGTTACACAAGGGGGTTCCTACAATGAGCAGTTCTTC
CDR3: CSVTQGGSYNEQFF

size: NA
V: TRBV5-1
J: TRBJ2-3
D: NA
DNA: TGCGCCAGCAGCTTGGGAGGGCCCACAGATACGCAGTATTTT
CDR3: CASSLGGPTDTQYF

size: NA
V: TRBV30
J: TRBJ2-1
D: TRBD2
DNA: TGTGCCTGGAGTGTACCAGACCAGCGGGAGGGCTCCTACAATGAGCAGTTCTTC
CDR3: CAWSVPDQREGSYNEQFF

size: few
V: TRBV10-1
J: TRBJ2-1
D: TRBD2
DNA: TGCGCCAGCAGTGAGTCGAGGTGGACTAGCGGCTACAATGAGCAGTTCTTC
CDR3: CASSESRWTSGYNEQFF

size: once
V: TRBV10-3
J: TRBJ2-5
D: TRBD2
DNA: TGTGCCACTAGGAGCGGGGAAGAGACCCAGTACTTC
CDR3: CATRSGEETQYF

size: NA
V: TRBV10-3
J: TRBJ1-1
D: NA
DNA: TGTGCCATCAGTGAGTCGAGGAGGGAGAATGAAGCTTTCTTT
CDR3: CAISESRRENEAFF